These 15 T cell receptor beta chains were all obtained from the same sample, sequenced in a study of OX40 agonist ivuxolimab in advanced cancers. Repertoires were generated with immunoSEQ multiplex PCR, while TCRdb's copy carries only in-frame clones and drops some. The sample yields tens of thousands of clones, roughly nine tenths seen once. Sequencing was performed on CD4+ or CD8+ T cells sorted from blood, taken in a trial of the OX40 agonist ivuxolimab. The receptors here all came from an adult with an advanced solid tumor such as melanoma, head and neck, liver or kidney cancer.

This chain connects TRBV4-1 to TRBJ1-5; D call uncertain. V gave up 3 bases and J gave up 3 bases, with 9 bases separating them. CDR1 and CDR2 (germline): MGHRA, YSYEKL. This CDR3 has 14 residues. CDR3 sequence: CASSHPVTNQPQHF. Written as DNA, the CDR3 is TGCGCCAGCAGCCACCCGGTTACCAATCAGCCCCAGCATTTT.

The chain employs TRBV9 and TRBJ2-7, with 9 positions matching TRBD1. Germline CDR1 SGDLS, CDR2 YYNGEE. The CDR3 length is 15 residues. J lost 2 bases, V lost 0 bases, and 3 bases had no gene match. CDR3 DNA sequence: TGTGCCAGCAGCGTAGGTTGGACAGGGGCCTACGAGCAGTACTTC. Residues: CASSVGWTGAYEQYF.

The chain carries TRBV6-6 and TRBJ2-3; D remains unclear. The CDR3 contains 13 residues. The ends were cut back, 5 bases at V and 2 bases at J, with 8 bases in the middle. Germline-derived CDR1 and CDR2 are MNHNY and SVGAGI (reference sequence). CDR3 bases: TGTGCCAGCAGTCCGGGTTCCACAGATACGCAGTATTTT. It translates to CASSPGSTDTQYF.

The chain combines TRBV19 with TRBJ1-4, with 7 positions matching TRBD1. J gave up 7 bases and V 3 bases, and 8 bases lay outside the gene matches. CDR1 is LNHDA and CDR2 is SQIVND in the germline V gene (reference sequence). The CDR3 is made up of 15 amino acids. The DNA of the CDR3 is TGTGCCAGTAGTATTAGGAGGGGGCGCGGTGAAAAACTGTTTTTT. This gives the protein CASSIRRGRGEKLFF.

The chain joins TRBV21-1 to TRBJ2-7. TRBV21-1 is a listed pseudogene. The CDR3 sequence is 17 residues long. This chain's CDR3 is CASSKVGGRVRSYEQYF. Here the CDR3 DNA reads TGTGCCAGCAGCAAAGTGGGGGGCAGGGTGAGGTCCTACGAGCAGTACTTC.

The chain links TRBV2 to TRBJ2-3; 9 bases match TRBD2. The germline V gene encodes CDR1 SNHLY and CDR2 FYNNEI. The CDR3 spans 16 residues. V shed 4 bases and J 0 bases; nucleotides not matched to a gene: 5. CDR3 sequence reads: CASSGASGVSTDTQYF. The CDR3 DNA sequence: TGTGCCAGCAGTGGGGCTAGCGGGGTTAGCACAGATACGCAGTATTTT. Complete variable domain (other parts from reference TRBV2 and TRBJ2-3): EPEVTQTPSHQVTQMGQEVILRCVPISNHLYFYWYRQILGQKVEFLVSFYNNEISEKSEIFDDQFSVERPDGSNFTLKIRSTKLEDSAMYFCASSGASGVSTDTQYFGPGTRLTVL.

The V call is TRBV4-2, the J call TRBJ2-2; 7 bases map to TRBD2. The V and J ends lost 0 bases and 8 bases, in that order; junction bases with no gene match: 9. Germline loops: CDR1 LGHNA, CDR2 YNFKEQ. This CDR3 has 16 residues. The CDR3 spells CASSQEEGGPLGELFF. CDR3 coding DNA: TGTGCCAGCAGCCAAGAGGAGGGAGGGCCATTGGGGGAGCTGTTTTTT.

The chain couples TRBV5-5 to TRBJ2-5; D remains ambiguous. CDR3 length equals 14 residues. Germline CDR1 SGHKS, CDR2 YYEKEE (reference sequence). Trimming removed 0 bases at V and 1 base at J, with 7 bases between. The CDR3 loop reads CASSLGGSQETQYF. The CDR3 coding sequence is TGTGCCAGCAGCTTGGGAGGCAGCCAAGAGACCCAGTACTTC.

This rearrangement joins TRBV11-1 to TRBJ2-1; D unclear. The CDR3 is 14 amino acids. Per germline, CDR1 SGHAT and CDR2 FQDESV (reference sequence). V was trimmed by 2 bases and J by 5 bases, leaving 10 bases between them. CDR3 nucleotide sequence: TGTGCCAGCAGCTTAAAAACCGAGAACAATGAGCAGTTCTTC. As protein: CASSLKTENNEQFF.

The rearrangement joins TRBV28 to TRBJ2-7; 8 bases fit TRBD1. Germline V gene lookup returns CDR1 MDHEN and CDR2 SYDVKM. V lost 4 bases to trimming and J lost 1 base; unmatched junction nucleotides: 6. This CDR3 contains 15 residues. The CDR3 bases are TGTGCCAGCAGTTCAGGGGGCGCATCTTCCTACGAGCAGTACTTC. Protein product: CASSSGGASSYEQYF. The variable domain in full, completed from reference TRBV28 and TRBJ2-7, reads DVKVTQSSRYLVKRTGEKVFLECVQDMDHENMFWYRQDPGLGLRLIYFSYDVKMKEKGDIPEGYSVSREKKERFSLILESASTNQTSMYLCASSSGGASSYEQYFGPGTRLTVT.

This CDR3 reads CASSQDFPGGGYNEQFF. CDR3 DNA sequence: TGCGCCAGCAGCCAAGATTTTCCAGGGGGTGGCTACAATGAGCAGTTCTTC. The genes are TRBV4-1 and TRBJ2-1, with 7 bases fitting TRBD1. In germline, CDR1 is MGHRA, CDR2 YSYEKL. This CDR3 comprises 17 residues. J was trimmed by 3 bases and V by 0 bases; bases with no gene match: 8.

This clone came up a few times. V gene TRBV4-1 combines with J gene TRBJ1-2; weak D call: TRBD1 (6 bases). The CDR3 contains 15 residues. CDR1 is MGHRA and CDR2 is YSYEKL in the germline V gene. The ends were cut back, 3 bases at V and 4 bases at J, with 15 bases in the middle. Written as DNA, the CDR3 is TGCGCCAGCAGCCACGGCCGGACAGATTTCTATGGCTACACCTTC. It is translated as CASSHGRTDFYGYTF.

J is TRBJ1-2 and V is TRBV5-1, with TRBD1 matching 8 bases. The length of the CDR3 is 17 residues. V dropped 2 bases and J dropped 0; count of bases not matched to a gene: 9. From germline, CDR1 is SGHRS and CDR2 YFSETQ. The CDR3 sequence is CASSFRQGPVSNYGYTF. DNA of the CDR3: TGCGCCAGCAGCTTTCGACAGGGGCCAGTATCTAACTATGGCTACACCTTC.

The chain has TRBV18 and TRBJ1-1; D might be TRBD1 (5 bases). V shed 2 bases and J shed 2 bases, with 9 bases lying between them. CDR3 length: 14 residues. CDR1 KGHSH and CDR2 LQKENI come from the germline V gene. Here the CDR3 DNA reads TGTGCCAGCTCACCAAGAGGACAAAACACTGAAGCTTTCTTT. It yields the protein CASSPRGQNTEAFF.

As concerns this clone: Its ends do not fully match the called genes, so a read error is possible. This chain connects TRBV2 to TRBJ2-7; 7 nucleotides agree with TRBD1. Looked up from germline, CDR1 is SNHLY and CDR2 is FYNNEI. The CDR3 runs 12 residues. In DNA, the CDR3 is TGTGCCAGCAGTGAAGAAGGCAGGGGGATCCCTTTC. As protein: CASSEEGRGIPF.